The rows below give T cell receptor beta chains drawn from one sample of a study of blood T cell repertoires in COVID-19. Sequenced by immunoSEQ multiplex PCR; TCRdb stores in-frame clones only, minus some. The data contain 25,000 to 30,000 clones, around 72% of them singletons. The sequenced sample consisted of peripheral blood. Every receptor here comes from a boy aged 2 to 9 with active or convalescent COVID-19. Both conserved end residues are part of each CDR3. The D gene is left open where the match is weak. The listing skips clone size in some rows; elsewhere it reads once, few, many or a size class.

-	TRBD1	TRBV9	TRBJ1-2	CASSLYGTGDGYTF	TGTGCCAGCAGCCTATATGGGACAGGGGATGGCTACACCTTC
-	-	TRBV7-2	TRBJ2-7	CASSLAPPGTASYEQYF	TGTGCCAGCAGCTTAGCTCCTCCCGGGACTGCGAGCTACGAGCAGTACTTC
-	-	TRBV21-1	TRBJ2-5	CASSKDTRLAGGRSETQYF	TGTGCCAGCAGCAAAGACACCCGACTAGCGGGGGGGCGTTCAGAGACCCAGTACTTC
-	TRBD2	TRBV28	TRBJ2-1	CASSFLTRGLGRFF	TGTGCCAGCAGTTTCCTCACCCGCGGACTAGGCCGGTTCTTC
-	-	TRBV28	TRBJ1-2	CASSQHLGYTF	TGTGCCAGCAGTCAACATCTGGGCTACACCTTC
-	-	TRBV27	TRBJ2-7	CASSFSYDNYEQYF	TGTGCCAGCAGTTTCTCCTATGACAACTACGAGCAGTACTTC
-	TRBD2	TRBV9	TRBJ2-5	CASSVGTSGGEETQYF	TGTGCCAGCAGCGTAGGGACTAGCGGGGGGGAAGAGACCCAGTACTTC
-	-	TRBV11-2	TRBJ2-7	CASNPWGPDEQYF	TGTGCCAGCAACCCCTGGGGGCCGGACGAGCAGTACTTC
few	TRBD1	TRBV28	TRBJ2-4	CASRNRGAGAKNIQYF	TGTGCCAGCAGAAACAGGGGAGCAGGGGCCAAAAACATTCAGTACTTC
few	TRBD1	TRBV6-5	TRBJ2-2	CASTMGQGETGELFF	TGTGCCAGCACCATGGGACAGGGTGAGACCGGGGAGCTGTTTTTT
-	-	TRBV24-1	TRBJ2-5	CATSLSGEETQYF	TGTGCCACCAGTTTGTCAGGGGAAGAGACCCAGTACTTC
once	-	TRBV7-2	TRBJ1-1	CASSLARGNTEAFF	TGTGCCAGCAGCTTAGCGCGAGGGAACACTGAAGCTTTCTTT
once	TRBD1	TRBV6-1	TRBJ1-2	CASSAGTRTGSGGYTF	TGTGCCAGCAGTGCGGGGACCCGGACAGGAAGCGGTGGCTACACCTTC
few	-	TRBV5-6	TRBJ2-1	CASSLEPRSYNEQFF	TGTGCCAGCAGCTTGGAACCGAGGTCGTACAATGAGCAGTTCTTC
-	-	TRBV30	TRBJ2-1	CASLLSSYNEQFF	TGTGCCTCGTTGCTTAGCTCCTACAATGAGCAGTTCTTC
-	-	TRBV27	TRBJ2-3	CASSLGSETDTQYF	TGTGCCAGCAGTTTGGGGAGTGAGACAGATACGCAGTATTTT
-	TRBD2	TRBV18	TRBJ2-5	CASSPRKAGGQETQYF	TGTGCCAGCTCACCCCGTAAGGCGGGAGGCCAAGAGACCCAGTACTTC
-	-	TRBV4-2	TRBJ2-5	CASSEGGLQETQYF	TGTGCCAGCAGCGAAGGGGGACTCCAAGAGACCCAGTACTTC
few	TRBD1	TRBV5-1	TRBJ1-2	CASSQQGGQGKKGYTF	TGCGCCAGCAGCCAGCAAGGGGGACAGGGGAAGAAGGGCTACACCTTC
-	-	TRBV27	TRBJ1-2	CASSLSTGYGYTF	TGTGCCAGCAGTTTATCCACGGGCTATGGCTACACCTTC
once	TRBD2	TRBV4-3	TRBJ2-3	CASSKGLAGAGASTDTQYF	TGCGCCAGCAGCAAGGGACTAGCGGGAGCGGGGGCTAGCACAGATACGCAGTATTTT
-	-	TRBV6-1	TRBJ1-6	CASSELGSLALHF	TGTGCCAGCAGTGAACTAGGGAGTTTGGCCCTCCACTTT
-	-	TRBV4-1	TRBJ1-5	CASSIDRSYSNQPQHF	TGCGCCAGCAGCATTGACAGGTCCTATAGCAATCAGCCCCAGCATTTT
-	-	TRBV11-2	TRBJ1-2	CASSLTSHNYGYTF	TGTGCCAGCAGCTTAACTAGTCATAACTATGGCTACACCTTC
-	-	TRBV5-1	TRBJ2-4	CASSLDTARDIQYF	TGCGCCAGCAGCTTGGATACTGCGAGGGACATTCAGTACTTC
-	-	TRBV6-6	TRBJ1-2	CASSYSAGAKNYGYTF	TGTGCCAGCAGTTACTCGGCAGGGGCTAAAAACTATGGCTACACCTTC
-	TRBD2	TRBV27	TRBJ2-1	CASSFSGGRAEGEQFF	TGTGCCAGCAGTTTTTCTGGCGGGAGGGCGGAGGGTGAGCAGTTCTTC
-	-	TRBV19	TRBJ1-1	CASSINPRGLNTEAFF	TGTGCCAGTAGTATCAACCCCCGGGGGTTGAACACTGAAGCTTTCTTT
-	TRBD2	TRBV9	TRBJ2-3	CASSKVAGTSTDTQYF	TGTGCCAGCAGCAAAGTAGCGGGAACTAGCACAGATACGCAGTATTTT
-	-	TRBV5-1	TRBJ1-2	CASSPQGRDYGYTF	TGCGCCAGCAGCCCCCAGGGGAGAGACTATGGCTACACCTTC
-	-	TRBV30	TRBJ1-1	CAWTFPGQGNTEAFF	TGTGCCTGGACCTTCCCTGGGCAGGGCAACACTGAAGCTTTCTTT
-	-	TRBV7-9	TRBJ1-3	CASSLLAIFSGNTIYF	TGTGCCAGCAGCTTACTGGCCATTTTCTCTGGAAACACCATATATTTT
-	-	TRBV28	TRBJ1-5	CASSTGLPGNQPQHF	TGTGCCAGCAGTACAGGGCTCCCCGGCAATCAGCCCCAGCATTTT
-	TRBD1	TRBV30	TRBJ1-6	CAWRTLDRGNSPLHF	TGTGCCTGGAGAACATTGGACAGGGGCAATTCACCCCTCCACTTT
-	-	TRBV11-3	TRBJ1-1	CASSLGGGPNTEAFF	TGTGCCAGCAGCTTAGGAGGGGGACCGAACACTGAAGCTTTCTTT
few	-	TRBV15	TRBJ1-5	CATSRTQGGSNQPQHF	TGTGCCACCAGCAGAACCCAGGGAGGAAGCAATCAGCCCCAGCATTTT
once	-	TRBV19	TRBJ1-2	CASSTTGLSNYGYTF	TGTGCCAGTAGTACAACAGGGCTATCTAACTATGGCTACACCTTC
-	-	TRBV12-3/TRBV12-4	TRBJ1-6	CASSFVSSPLHF	TGTGCCAGCAGTTTTGTTAGTTCACCCCTCCACTTT
-	-	TRBV6-5	TRBJ2-3	CASSSSGTGIGLQYF	TGTGCCAGCAGTTCGAGCGGGACAGGCATCGGGTTGCAGTATTTT
medium-sized	TRBD2	TRBV9	TRBJ2-7	CASSVADTGGTYEQYF	TGTGCCAGCAGCGTAGCGGATACGGGAGGGACCTACGAGCAGTACTTC
few	-	TRBV28	TRBJ1-4	CASRGENLNEKLFF	TGTGCCAGCAGAGGGGAAAACCTTAATGAAAAACTGTTTTTT
medium-sized	-	TRBV19	TRBJ1-1	CASSITQGVTEAFF	TGTGCCAGTAGTATAACCCAGGGTGTCACTGAAGCTTTCTTT
-	TRBD1	TRBV9	TRBJ1-1	CASSARDSGGFTEAFF	TGTGCCAGCAGCGCCCGGGACAGCGGAGGTTTCACTGAAGCTTTCTTT
-	-	TRBV6-5	TRBJ2-2	CASRNRFNTGELFF	TGTGCCAGCAGAAACAGATTTAACACCGGGGAGCTGTTTTTT
-	-	TRBV9	TRBJ2-5	CASSVAGFQETQYF	TGTGCCAGCAGCGTAGCGGGATTCCAAGAGACCCAGTACTTC
-	-	TRBV7-2	TRBJ1-2	CASSLNSLTNYGYTF	TGTGCCAGCAGCTTAAATTCCCTGACAAACTATGGCTACACCTTC
-	-	TRBV27	TRBJ1-5	CASSLSMGRVNQPQHF	TGTGCCAGCAGTTTATCGATGGGGAGGGTCAATCAGCCCCAGCATTTT
-	TRBD1	TRBV5-1	TRBJ1-1	CASSSPGQTKVKAFF	TGCGCCAGCAGCTCACCGGGACAGACGAAGGTAAAAGCTTTCTTT
-	TRBD2	TRBV11-3	TRBJ2-1	CASSLTGWGGSPPVF	TGTGCCAGCAGCTTAACCGGTTGGGGGGGGTCCCCCCCCGTCTTC
once	TRBD1	TRBV28	TRBJ1-5	CASRKSGQGAGSQPQHF	TGTGCCAGCAGAAAAAGCGGGCAGGGGGCAGGGAGTCAGCCCCAGCATTTT
once	-	TRBV25-1	TRBJ2-2	CASSDRIAGELFF	TGTGCCAGCAGTGACAGGATCGCCGGGGAGCTGTTTTTT